The 9 T cell receptor beta chains in this list originate from one sample, sequenced in a study of shared clonotypes between healthy human individuals. Only in-frame clones appear in the TCRdb table, and some are missing; sequencing was by immunoSEQ multiplex PCR. The sample gives 1,400,000 or so clones, about 98.5% of which show up once; approximately 0.4% is in the top ten. The sample comprised naive CD4+ T cells sorted from blood. The subset: CD45RA+ positively selected. These receptors originate from a man younger than 40 in good health.

The chain recombines TRBV6-5 with TRBJ1-2; D is unclear. V lost 0 bases, J lost 6 bases, and 8 bases lay in between. Germline CDR1 is MNHEY and CDR2 is SVGAGI. CDR3 length: 13 amino acids. DNA for the CDR3: TGTGCCAGCAGTTACTCGATTGGTGATGGCTACACCTTC. It translates to CASSYSIGDGYTF.

The chain recombines TRBV18 with TRBJ1-1; no definite D call. Germline CDR1 is KGHSH and CDR2 is LQKENI. CDR3 size: 14 residues. Trimming removed 3 bases at V and 1 base at J, with 9 bases between. CDR3 in DNA: TGTGCCAGCTCACCGGTGTTTGAGAACACTGAAGCTTTCTTT. It encodes CASSPVFENTEAFF.

This rearrangement joins TRBV5-1 to TRBJ2-2; D remains ambiguous. The CDR3 is 14 amino acids. Trimming removed 6 bases at V and 5 bases at J, with 14 bases between. Germline V gene sequence: CDR1 SGHRS, CDR2 YFSETQ. CDR3 region: CASTEPGRTGELFF. CDR3 DNA sequence: TGCGCCAGCACCGAACCCGGGCGGACCGGGGAGCTGTTTTTT.

The chain is built from TRBV9 and TRBJ1-4; 7 bases match TRBD1. Germline CDR1 is SGDLS and CDR2 is YYNGEE. This CDR3 has 15 amino acids. The V gene end was trimmed by 4 bases and the J gene end by 5 bases; junction bases not matched to a gene: 8. The CDR3 reads CASSFRTGRNEKLFF. In DNA form, the CDR3 reads TGTGCCAGCAGCTTCAGGACAGGACGAAATGAAAAACTGTTTTTT. The full variable domain, rest sourced from reference TRBV9 and TRBJ1-4, is DSGVTQTPKHLITATGQRVTLRCSPRSGDLSVYWYQQSLDQGLQFLIQYYNGEERAKGNILERFSAQQFPDLHSELNLSSLELGDSALYFCASSFRTGRNEKLFFGSGTQLSVL.

This chain connects TRBV11-2 to TRBJ2-3; D gene ambiguous. The CDR3 is 14 amino acids. The germline CDR1 and CDR2 sequences are SGHAT and FQNNGV. With 1 base removed from V and 5 bases from J, the gap between germline ends came to 10 bases. The CDR3 sequence: CASSLVGRGDTQYF. Here the CDR3 DNA reads TGTGCCAGCAGCTTAGTGGGAAGAGGAGATACGCAGTATTTT. Combining the CDR3 with reference TRBV11-2 and TRBJ2-3 gives the whole variable domain EAGVAQSPRYKIIEKRQSVAFWCNPISGHATLYWYQQILGQGPKLLIQFQNNGVVDDSQLPKDRFSAERLKGVDSTLKIQPAKLEDSAVYLCASSLVGRGDTQYFGPGTRLTVL.

On this clone itself: Other nucleotide sequences in the sample specify the same CDR3. V is TRBV2 and J is TRBJ2-7; D may be TRBD2 (5 bases). V lost 5 bases and J lost 3, with 8 bases in between. Germline values: CDR1 SNHLY, CDR2 FYNNEI. The CDR3 is made up of 12 amino acids. CDR3 nucleotide sequence: TGTGCCAGCAGTCGGGATTTCTACGAGCAGTACTTC. Translation: CASSRDFYEQYF.

The rearrangement joins TRBV7-2 to TRBJ1-1; maybe TRBD1 (5 bases). The CDR3 has 15 residues. The germline V gene has CDR1 SGHTA and CDR2 FQGNSA. V shed 2 bases and J shed 0 bases, with 10 bases lying between them. DNA of the CDR3: TGTGCCAGCAGCTTATTCAGGGTTATGAACACTGAAGCTTTCTTT. Translated, it gives CASSLFRVMNTEAFF.

V is TRBV7-9 and J is TRBJ2-3; 8 bases match TRBD2. The CDR3 sequence is 14 residues long. Per the germline V gene, CDR1 is SEHNR and CDR2 is FQNEAQ (reference sequence). J lost 6 bases, V lost 5 bases, and 7 bases had no gene match. The CDR3, as DNA: TGTGCCAGCAGCCCGAGCGGGAGTGTCGATACGCAGTATTTT. Amino acid sequence: CASSPSGSVDTQYF.

The V call is TRBV5-1, the J call TRBJ2-3; a weak D match, TRBD2 (6 bases). Germline CDR1 reads SGHRS; CDR2 reads YFSETQ. Trimming stripped 0 bases from V and 1 base from J, with 9 bases between. The CDR3 extends over 15 amino acids. The CDR3 nucleotides read TGCGCCAGCAGCTTGGAGGGCGGGGGCACAGATACGCAGTATTTT. Its translation: CASSLEGGGTDTQYF.